The clone carrying this T cell receptor (beta chain) showed up just a few times. The target antigen is unknown. The sample is drawn from a study of T cell repertoires in cytomegalovirus infection. Whole-study findings and limits: What dominated the ex vivo response were HLA-C-restricted CMV-specific TCR beta clonotypes.

TCRdb passed the reads through MiXCR, listing each CDR3 protein once. Counted here are around 430,000 distinct CDR3 sequences, about 44% occurring once; the ten biggest clones make up roughly two fifths. The trim removed 4 bases at V and 0 bases at J, leaving 5 bases unmatched. The CDR3 runs to 16 residues. Germline CDR1 SGDLS, CDR2 YYNGEE. The sequencing used cultured PBMCs, collected from culture after CMV antigen stimulation. The source is a human donor in good health (CMV status not recorded). Some clones in this sample may be carry-over from other donors' samples. The chain has TRBV9 and TRBJ2-4; the match to TRBD2 covers 9 bases. The DNA for the CDR3 is TGTGCCAGCAGCTGCCCTAGCGGGGTAGCCAAAAACATTCAGTACTTC. Protein product: CASSCPSGVAKNIQYF.